Here is one T cell receptor beta chain with its context. Its antigen is unidentified. This record belongs to a study of T cell responses to AZD1222 COVID-19 vaccine. Regarding the study as a whole: Repertoires were obtained solely post-peak T cell response.

Unmatched junction bases numbered 8, after V lost 6 bases and J lost 6 bases. CDR1 is MNHEY and CDR2 is SVGAGI in the germline V gene. This CDR3 is built from 13 residues. The method was immunoSEQ multiplex PCR; TCRdb's version includes in-frame clones alone and lacks a portion of them. This sample carries around 180,000 clones, almost 90% of them seen once, and the ten largest clones take about 0.53%. Sequenced here: peripheral blood, sampled on day 0 of AZD1222 vaccination. The V call is TRBV6-5, the J call TRBJ2-7; 7 bases map to TRBD1. This clonotype was sampled from an adult in good health. This CDR3 reads CASSPDRVGEQYF. CDR3 coding DNA: TGTGCCAGCAGCCCCGACAGGGTGGGCGAGCAGTACTTC.